The 32 T cell receptor beta chains reported below all come from one sample, sequenced in a study of response to subunit inactivated influenza vaccine listed by TCRdb under 2018. The library was built by means of RT-PCR. For sequencing, an Illumina HiSeq 2500 was employed. TCRdb reran the public reads through fastp at Q25 and MiXCR, keeping productive beta chains. When rows share a CDR3 protein, they turn into one entry using the most common DNA and genes. The sample includes around 520,000 distinct CDR3 sequences, with roughly 25% observed a single time. 1.9% of the sample is taken by the ten largest. The sequences come from CD4+ T cells sorted from PBMCs, collected roughly 5 days after vaccination. The receptors stem from a man aged 50-60 years who received an inactivated influenza vaccine. Donor details come from another sample of the same person, matched by shared clones.

This clonotype was seen at least ten times. This chain links TRBV4-3 with TRBJ1-2, with D tentatively TRBD1 (5 bases). Germline V CDR1 and CDR2: LGHNA, YSLEER. Trimming removed 2 bases from V and 7 bases from J, with 14 bases in between. This CDR3 contains 14 residues. The CDR3, as DNA: TGCGCCAGCAGCCAAAGCCGGGGGGGAAGTGGCTACACCTTC. Residues: CASSQSRGGSGYTF.

This rearrangement joins TRBV10-3 to TRBJ2-5, with D possibly being TRBD2 (6 bases). V dropped 6 bases and J dropped 7 bases, with 21 bases sitting between them. The germline V gene has CDR1 ENHRY and CDR2 SYGVKD. This CDR3 region has 15 residues. This chain's CDR3 is CAIRLGDLISGTQYF. In DNA, the CDR3 is TGTGCCATCAGATTAGGGGACTTAATAAGCGGGACCCAGTACTTC.

The CDR3 is CSARDRGSYNEQFF. CDR3 nucleotide sequence: TGCAGTGCTAGGGACAGGGGTTCCTACAATGAGCAGTTCTTC. The V call is TRBV20-1, the J call TRBJ2-1; 9 positions agree with TRBD1. The trim removed 3 bases at V and 1 base at J, leaving 1 base unmatched. This CDR3 is 14 amino acids long. The germline V gene has CDR1 DFQATT and CDR2 SNEGSKA (reference sequence).

The V and J genes are TRBV4-1 and TRBJ2-1; TRBD2 aligns across 9 bases. Trimming took 11 bases from V and 0 from J; bases not matched to a gene: 11. This CDR3 region has 16 residues. Germline V gene data show CDR1 as MGHRA and CDR2 as YSYEKL. Here the CDR3 reads CASDLGSGSSYNEQFF. The CDR3 DNA reads as TGCGCCTCCGACCTGGGTAGCGGGAGCTCCTACAATGAGCAGTTCTTC.

This clonotype has a handful of counts. This CDR3 is CASSLTGDSSNEQYF. CDR3 bases: TGTGCCAGCAGTTTAACAGGGGACTCCAGTAACGAGCAGTACTTC. J is TRBJ2-7 and V is TRBV12-3 or TRBV12-4; D is perhaps TRBD1 (7 bases). V was pared by 2 bases and J by 5 bases, with 16 bases between. The CDR3 consists of 15 residues.

This clonotype has just a few counts. This chain joins TRBV12-3 or TRBV12-4 and TRBJ1-1; D gene uncertain. Deletions cut 3 bases from V and 8 bases from J, with 10 bases between. CDR3 length: 12 amino acids. CDR3 bases: TGTGCCAGCAGTTTTGGTCCGCTAGAAGCTTTCTTT. Protein product: CASSFGPLEAFF.

This clonotype appeared a few times. The chain has TRBV20-1 and TRBJ1-4; the D gene is possibly TRBD1 (6 bases). Germline V gives CDR1 DFQATT, CDR2 SNEGSKA (reference sequence). V was clipped by 6 bases and J by 7 bases, with 18 bases between them. The CDR3 length is 14 residues. The CDR3 sequence: CSATPAGAGEKLFF. CDR3 nucleotides: TGCAGTGCCACCCCGGCGGGGGCCGGTGAAAAACTGTTTTTT.

The rearrangement joins TRBV7-2 to TRBJ1-1; D is undetermined. The CDR3 runs to 11 residues. Germline-derived CDR1 and CDR2 are SGHTA and FQGNSA. Trimming shortened V by 7 bases and J by 7 bases, and 10 bases separated the two germline ends. CDR3 nucleotide sequence: TGTGCCAGCACCCAGTATCTTGAAGCTTTCTTT. Its translation is CASTQYLEAFF. Full variable domain (remainder filled in from reference TRBV7-2 and TRBJ1-1): GAGVSQSPSNKVTEKGKDVELRCDPISGHTALYWYRQSLGQGLEFLIYFQGNSAPDKSGLPSDRFSAERTGGSVSTLTIQRTQQEDSAVYLCASTQYLEAFFGQGTRLTVV.

This clonotype was picked up a small number of times. The genes are TRBV20-1 and TRBJ1-6, with TRBD1 as a possible D gene (6 bases). Trimming stripped 5 bases from V and 4 bases from J, with 21 bases between. Per the germline V gene, CDR1 is DFQATT and CDR2 is SNEGSKA (reference sequence). This CDR3 is 17 amino acids long. The CDR3 DNA reads TGCAGTGCTCACGGACGGGGGCGAGCAAGATATAATTCACCCCTCCACTTT. Amino acids: CSAHGRGRARYNSPLHF.

This clonotype has just a few counts. The V call is TRBV4-2, the J call TRBJ2-3, with D possibly TRBD2 on 6 matching bases. Trimming removed 0 bases at V and 2 bases at J, with 18 bases between. Looked up from germline, CDR1 is LGHNA and CDR2 is YNFKEQ. This CDR3 spans 18 amino acids. CDR3: CASSQDRGSTGLTDTQYF. Written as DNA, the CDR3 is TGTGCCAGCAGCCAAGATCGGGGGTCCACGGGCCTCACAGATACGCAGTATTTT.

The chain links TRBV5-1 to TRBJ2-1, with 11 positions matching TRBD2. Trimming cost V 4 bases and J 9 bases; bases outside gene matches: 12. Germline V lookup: CDR1 SGHRS, CDR2 YFSETQ. This CDR3 is built from 16 residues. CDR3: CASSARLAGLGIEQFF. CDR3 DNA sequence: TGCGCCAGCAGCGCCCGACTAGCGGGATTAGGAATTGAGCAGTTCTTC.

This sequence joins TRBV7-9 and TRBJ2-3, with D possibly TRBD2 on 6 matching bases. The germline V and J ends were trimmed by 8 bases and 5 bases, with 14 bases remaining between them. Germline V lookup: CDR1 SEHNR, CDR2 FQNEAQ (reference sequence). The CDR3 consists of 13 residues. This chain's CDR3 is CASRTSSLDTQYF. The CDR3 DNA reads as TGTGCCAGCCGTACTAGCTCGCTAGATACGCAGTATTTT. The full variable domain, completed using reference TRBV7-9 and TRBJ2-3, is DTGVSQNPRHKITKRGQNVTFRCDPISEHNRLYWYRQTLGQGPEFLTYFQNEAQLEKSRLLSDRFSAERPKGSFSTLEIQRTEQGDSAMYLCASRTSSLDTQYFGPGTRLTVL.

V and J are TRBV4-2 and TRBJ2-1, with TRBD2 matching over 7 bases. CDR3 length: 16 residues. Trimming at V came to 1 base and at J to 2 bases, leaving 5 bases not matched to a gene. The V gene's germline CDR1 is LGHNA and CDR2 YNFKEQ. The CDR3 loop reads CASSQVMAGAYNEQFF. CDR3 bases: TGTGCCAGCAGCCAAGTAATGGCGGGGGCCTACAATGAGCAGTTCTTC.

V is TRBV20-1 and J is TRBJ2-5; 9 bases are shared with TRBD2. The CDR3 is 15 amino acids. The J segment lost 4 bases and the V segment lost 7 bases, leaving 13 bases of the junction unmatched. Germline assignment: CDR1 DFQATT and CDR2 SNEGSKA (reference sequence). CDR3 nucleotide sequence: TGCAGTGGTAGGGGTAGCGGGAGACACGGAGAGACCCAGTACTTC. Its translation is CSGRGSGRHGETQYF.

The table lists this clonotype with a few counts. This chain links TRBV5-1 with TRBJ2-2; either TRBD1 or TRBD2 may supply D (5 bases each). The V and J ends lost 4 bases and 1 base respectively, with 8 bases between them. The CDR3 contains 14 residues. In germline, CDR1 is SGHRS, CDR2 YFSETQ. CDR3 in amino acids: CASSRDGNTGELFF. The CDR3 nucleotides read TGCGCCAGCAGCAGGGACGGGAACACCGGGGAGCTGTTTTTT.

The chain links TRBV6-2 or TRBV6-3 to TRBJ2-7; tentatively, D is TRBD2 (6 bases). Trimming left V 10 bases short and J 0 bases short, with 19 bases between. Germline CDR1 is MNHEY and CDR2 is SVGEGT. The CDR3 extends over 15 amino acids. The CDR3 here is CATTIRDGSSYEQYF. DNA for the CDR3: TGTGCCACCACGATCCGGGACGGGAGCTCCTACGAGCAGTACTTC.

The chain couples TRBV7-2 to TRBJ2-1; 9 bases are a match to TRBD2. The trim removed 5 bases at V and 7 bases at J, leaving 9 bases unmatched. Per germline, CDR1 SGHTA and CDR2 FQGNSA. The CDR3 totals 15 residues. The CDR3 loop reads CASSTAGGPENEQFF. DNA of the CDR3: TGTGCCAGCAGCACCGCGGGAGGGCCAGAGAATGAGCAGTTCTTC.

The V call is TRBV7-8, the J call TRBJ1-4; D remains unclear. Looked up from germline, CDR1 is SGHVS and CDR2 is FQNEAQ. V lost 5 bases to trimming and J lost 11 bases, with 21 bases between them. This CDR3 has 15 amino acids. CDR3 sequence (DNA): TGTGCCAGCAGCAGCACCGGGAGCCCCGGTGATAAACTGTTTTTT. The encoded protein is CASSSTGSPGDKLFF.

Only a few counts were recorded for this clonotype. This chain connects TRBV20-1 to TRBJ2-3, with 8 positions matching TRBD1. The germline V gene encodes CDR1 DFQATT and CDR2 SNEGSKA (reference sequence). The CDR3 is 12 residues long. After removal of 6 bases from V and 6 bases from J, the junction contained 5 bases not matched to a gene. The CDR3 reads CSATDRGDTQYF. The CDR3 nucleotides read TGCAGTGCGACCGACAGGGGCGATACGCAGTATTTT.

The chain couples TRBV4-3 to TRBJ2-1; TRBD2 is a possible D gene (5 bases). Germline lookup yields CDR1 LGHNA and CDR2 YSLEER. The CDR3 loop spans 14 amino acids. V was shortened by 1 base and J by 8 bases, with 12 bases between the two germline ends. The CDR3 is CASSQGRPRDEQFF. In DNA, the CDR3 is TGCGCCAGCAGCCAAGGCCGCCCGAGGGATGAGCAGTTCTTC.

The CDR3 DNA reads as TGCGCCAGCAGCTACGGGACAGGGAAGACCGGGGAGCTGTTTTTT. Its translation is CASSYGTGKTGELFF. The rearrangement uses TRBV5-1 and TRBJ2-2; the match to TRBD1 covers 9 bases. V lost 3 bases to trimming and J lost 5 bases; unmatched junction nucleotides: 5. CDR1 is SGHRS and CDR2 is YFSETQ in the germline V gene. CDR3 length: 15 amino acids. The full variable domain, in which reference TRBV5-1 and TRBJ2-2 provide the parts outside the CDR3, is KAGVTQTPRYLIKTRGQQVTLSCSPISGHRSVSWYQQTPGQGLQFLFEYFSETQRNKGNFPGRFSGRQFSNSRSEMNVSTLELGDSALYLCASSYGTGKTGELFFGEGSRLTVL.

This clonotype was counted between two and nine times. The V and J genes are TRBV7-2 and TRBJ2-2, with 8 bases fitting TRBD2. Germline CDR1 reads SGHTA; CDR2 reads FQGNSA. Unmatched junction bases numbered 6, after V lost 5 bases and J lost 1 base. This CDR3 is 16 amino acids long. CDR3 region: CASSPGGPGNTGELFF. The CDR3 DNA follows: TGTGCCAGCAGCCCGGGAGGGCCGGGGAACACCGGGGAGCTGTTTTTT.

Only a few counts were recorded for this clonotype. This chain joins TRBV27 and TRBJ2-4; 8 bases map to TRBD1. V gave up 2 bases and J gave up 7 bases; unmatched junction bases: 19. Germline CDR1 and CDR2: MNHEY and SMNVEV (reference sequence). This CDR3 contains 19 residues. This chain's CDR3 is CASSLRGADRAGRINIQYF. CDR3 coding DNA: TGTGCCAGCAGTTTAAGAGGCGCGGACAGGGCAGGGAGGATTAACATTCAGTACTTC.

This clonotype was picked up one time. This chain uses TRBV6-2 or TRBV6-3 with TRBJ2-1; 11 nucleotides align to TRBD2. The CDR3 length is 17 residues. The J segment lost 4 bases and the V segment lost 2 bases, leaving 7 bases of the junction unmatched. Germline-derived CDR1 and CDR2 are MNHEY and SVGEGT. Here the CDR3 reads CASSYNPLAGGYNEQFF. As DNA, the CDR3 is TGTGCCAGCAGTTACAATCCATTAGCGGGAGGGTACAATGAGCAGTTCTTC.

This rearrangement joins TRBV3-1 to TRBJ1-1; D gene unclear. CDR1 is LGHDT and CDR2 is YNNKEL in the germline V gene (reference sequence). There are 13 residues in the CDR3. With 4 bases removed from V and 5 bases from J, the gap between germline ends came to 11 bases. CDR3 in DNA: TGTGCCAGCAGCCCGACTGGGCAAACTGAAGCTTTCTTT. Its protein product is CASSPTGQTEAFF.

This clonotype showed up many times. The chain joins TRBV19 to TRBJ2-4; 7 nucleotides match TRBD1. Germline V gives CDR1 LNHDA, CDR2 SQIVND (reference sequence). The CDR3 is 16 amino acids. The V and J ends lost 6 bases and 0 bases, in that order; junction bases with no gene match: 8. The CDR3 loop reads CASSKQGKGAKNIQYF. CDR3 sequence (DNA): TGTGCCAGTAGCAAACAGGGGAAGGGAGCCAAAAACATTCAGTACTTC.

This clonotype was detected a few times. The rearrangement joins TRBV12-3 or TRBV12-4 to TRBJ2-2; D uncertain. Trimming removed 6 bases at V and 7 bases at J, with 12 bases between. The CDR3 is 13 amino acids. The CDR3 loop is CASSLIRDGELFF. DNA for the CDR3: TGTGCCAGCAGCCTTATAAGGGACGGGGAGCTGTTTTTT.

A few counts support this clonotype. The V call is TRBV20-1, the J call TRBJ2-3, with D perhaps TRBD2 (6 bases). V was clipped by 4 bases and J by 4 bases, with 12 bases between them. The CDR3 consists of 13 residues. Germline-derived CDR1 and CDR2 are DFQATT and SNEGSKA (reference sequence). The CDR3 DNA reads as TGCAGTGCTACGGGCAGGGAGGCAGATACGCAGTATTTT. Translating it yields CSATGREADTQYF.

This chain links TRBV20-1 with TRBJ1-1; the D gene is possibly TRBD1 (5 bases). The V and J ends lost 6 bases and 4 bases respectively, with 15 bases between them. Germline assignment: CDR1 DFQATT and CDR2 SNEGSKA (reference sequence). The CDR3 contains 13 residues. CDR3 amino acids: CSAAGGGSTEAFF. CDR3 DNA: TGCAGTGCCGCAGGCGGGGGAAGCACTGAAGCTTTCTTT.

A few counts support this clonotype. The chain joins TRBV6-1 to TRBJ2-7, with TRBD1 identical over 8 bases. Germline loops: CDR1 MNHNS, CDR2 SASEGT. The CDR3 runs to 14 residues. After removal of 5 bases from V and 3 bases from J, the junction contained 6 bases not matched to a gene. The CDR3 nucleotides read TGTGCCAGCAGTATAGGGACAGGTGACTACGAGCAGTACTTC. This translates into CASSIGTGDYEQYF.

This clonotype was recorded a few times. The CDR3 protein is CASSLLQRTEAFF. CDR3 bases: TGTGCCAGCAGTTTATTACAGCGCACTGAAGCTTTCTTT. The gene calls are TRBV12-3 or TRBV12-4 and TRBJ1-1; D gene unclear. The ends were cut back, 2 bases at V and 4 bases at J, with 8 bases in the middle. The CDR3 sequence is 13 residues long.

The CDR3 is CASRSLQGSGTEAFF. CDR3 DNA: TGTGCCAGCCGCTCGTTACAGGGCTCCGGGACTGAAGCTTTCTTT. The chain uses TRBV6-2 or TRBV6-3 and TRBJ1-1, with a weak D call TRBD1 (6 bases). There are 15 residues in the CDR3. Germline CDR1 reads MNHEY; CDR2 reads SVGEGT. Trimming removed 8 bases from V and 5 bases from J, with 21 bases in between.